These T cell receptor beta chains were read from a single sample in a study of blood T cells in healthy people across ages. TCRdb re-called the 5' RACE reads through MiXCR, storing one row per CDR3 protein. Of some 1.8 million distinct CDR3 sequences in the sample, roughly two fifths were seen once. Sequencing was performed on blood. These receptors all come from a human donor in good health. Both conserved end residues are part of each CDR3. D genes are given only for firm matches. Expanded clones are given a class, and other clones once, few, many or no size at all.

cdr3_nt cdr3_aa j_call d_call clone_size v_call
TGCGCCAGCAGCCGGACCGGGACTAGCAGCTACAATGAGCAGTTCTTC CASSRTGTSSYNEQFF TRBJ2-1 TRBD2 few TRBV5-1
TGTGCCAGCAGCCTCGATGATGGACAGGAAAGGTTTAATACGCAGTATTTT CASSLDDGQERFNTQYF TRBJ2-3 TRBD1 - TRBV4-2
TGTGCCAGCAGCGGGAGCGGGGGGGCCGGGGAGACCCAGTACTTC CASSGSGGAGETQYF TRBJ2-5 TRBD2 - TRBV5-6
TGTGCCAGCAGCCGGGGCAGATCAGGTGGGGCCAACGTCCTGACTTTC CASSRGRSGGANVLTF TRBJ2-6 - - TRBV3-1
TGCGCCAGCAGCTTACAGGTCAACAATGAGCAGTTCTTC CASSLQVNNEQFF TRBJ2-1 - - TRBV7-2
TGCGCCAGCAGCCAGCAGACAGGGTTGAACACTGAAGCTTTCTTT CASSQQTGLNTEAFF TRBJ1-1 TRBD1 few TRBV4-3
TGTGCCAGCAGTGAACCCCGGGACAGGGGGATTCGGCAAGAGACCCAGTACTTC CASSEPRDRGIRQETQYF TRBJ2-5 TRBD1 few TRBV6-1
TGTGCCAGCAGCCCCGACGAACGAGGGGGGGCACTCATCTACGAGCAGTACTTC CASSPDERGGALIYEQYF TRBJ2-7 - - TRBV6-1
TGCAGTGCTAGGGTGTCTAGGACAGGGGGTTCGGAGACCCAGTACTTC CSARVSRTGGSETQYF TRBJ2-5 TRBD1 few TRBV20-1
TGCGCCAGCAGCGGTCTGACTAGCGGGGGCCATTTTTACGGCAATGAGCAGTTCTTC CASSGLTSGGHFYGNEQFF TRBJ2-1 TRBD2 few TRBV5-1
TGTGCCAGCAGTTTCGGTGCACTTAATTCACCCCTCCACTTT CASSFGALNSPLHF TRBJ1-6 - few TRBV6-5
TGTGCCAGCAGCTGGGAACAAGAGCAGTTCTTC CASSWEQEQFF TRBJ2-1 - few TRBV6-6
TGTGCCAGCAGCCGAGGACTAGCGGGGGGATACGAGCAGTTCTTC CASSRGLAGGYEQFF TRBJ2-1 TRBD2 - TRBV14
TGTGCCAGCAGCATACCGGGACAGGGGGAGTCAGATACGCAGTATTTT CASSIPGQGESDTQYF TRBJ2-3 TRBD1 few TRBV7-9
TGTGCCAGCAGCCACCGGGACAGATACAATAGACAGCAGTTCTTC CASSHRDRYNRQQFF TRBJ2-1 TRBD1 - TRBV2
TGTGCCAGCAGCTCGATATCCGTAGCGGGGGGAAAGTACGAGCAGTACTTC CASSSISVAGGKYEQYF TRBJ2-7 TRBD2 - TRBV7-2
TGTGCCATCAGTGACCTGGACAGGGGGGCCTCCTACGAGCAGTACTTC CAISDLDRGASYEQYF TRBJ2-7 TRBD1 many TRBV10-3
TGCGCCAGCAGTTGGACTAGCGGGAGACACAATGAGCAGTTCTTC CASSWTSGRHNEQFF TRBJ2-1 TRBD2 few TRBV4-3
TGCGCCAGCAGCCGGCCCCAAGGATCATCCTGGGAAAAACTGTTTTTT CASSRPQGSSWEKLFF TRBJ1-4 - few TRBV4-1
TGTGCCAGCAGTTACAGGGGGAATGGCTATGGCTACACCTTC CASSYRGNGYGYTF TRBJ1-2 - - TRBV6-5
TGCAGCGTCTCACATGGGACAGGAGCCGAGCAGTACTTC CSVSHGTGAEQYF TRBJ2-7 TRBD1 - TRBV29-1
TGTGCCAGCAGCCAAGGGCCACTTCAGGGGGTTCCCTACGAGCAGTACTTC CASSQGPLQGVPYEQYF TRBJ2-7 TRBD1 few TRBV4-2
TGTGCCACCAGTAAATCACGCACAGATACGTATTTT CATSKSRTDTYF TRBJ2-3 - once TRBV24-1
TGCGCCAGCAGCCAAGACGCCCGGGGCAATCAGCCCCAGCATTTT CASSQDARGNQPQHF TRBJ1-5 - few TRBV4-1